This T cell receptor (beta chain) is drawn from a study of chemoradiotherapy in HPV16-positive cancers. Notes on the study in general: In HPV16-positive patients, HPV-responsive T-cell expansion tracked better recurrence-free survival. Only a couple of HPV16-positive patients supplied the functional HPV-specificity definition.

Produced via immunoSEQ multiplex PCR; TCRdb's table is partial and in-frame only. The sample has 20,000 to 25,000 clones; more than 85% are singletons. This CDR3 is built from 16 residues. Deletions cut 4 bases from V and 3 bases from J, with 16 bases between. Germline V lookup: CDR1 MDHEN, CDR2 SYDVKM. A word on this clone: The target antigen is unknown.

This rearrangement joins TRBV28 to TRBJ1-5; D may be TRBD1 (6 bases). The sequencing used blood, collected from a patient who underwent chemoradiotherapy. The source is a human donor with HPV-associated anogenital cancer. This CDR3 reads CASSSWDTRDNQPQHF. The CDR3, as DNA: TGTGCCAGCAGTTCCTGGGACACCCGGGACAATCAGCCCCAGCATTTT.